These 19 T cell receptor beta chains were sequenced from one sample in a study of PD-L1 blockade in urothelial cancer. Only in-frame clones appear in the TCRdb table, and some are missing; sequencing was by immunoSEQ multiplex PCR. Of under 130,000 clones in the sample, approximately 85% were seen once. This specimen consisted of PBMCs, obtained around atezolizumab (anti-PD-L1) treatment. These receptors were collected from a man in his fifties or sixties with urothelial cancer.

The chain combines TRBV11-3 with TRBJ2-1; 7 nucleotides match TRBD2. CDR1 and CDR2 (germline): SGHNT, YENEEA. With 4 bases clipped from V and 2 bases from J, the junction kept 5 bases outside the gene matches. The CDR3 extends over 15 amino acids. The CDR3 nucleotides read TGTGCCAGCAGCTCTGGGAGCGGGACCTACAATGAGCAGTTCTTC. Amino acid sequence: CASSSGSGTYNEQFF.

This chain connects TRBV27 to TRBJ2-7; 9 bases line up with TRBD2. Germline loops: CDR1 MNHEY, CDR2 SMNVEV (reference sequence). This CDR3 spans 14 amino acids. V lost 6 bases to trimming and J lost 6 bases; unmatched junction nucleotides: 9. The CDR3 DNA reads as TGTGCCAGCAGAAGACTAGCGGTTATAGGCGAGCAGTACTTC. It is translated as CASRRLAVIGEQYF.

The V gene is TRBV15, the J gene TRBJ1-5; possibly TRBD1 for D (5 bases). CDR3 size: 15 residues. The V gene's germline CDR1 is LNHNV and CDR2 YYDKDF (reference sequence). V lost 0 bases and J 2 bases, leaving 8 bases between the germline ends. The chain's CDR3 is CATSREGEGNQPQHF. The DNA for the CDR3 is TGTGCCACCAGCAGAGAGGGGGAGGGCAATCAGCCCCAGCATTTT.

The chain uses TRBV6-1 and TRBJ2-5; 8 bases map to TRBD2. V lost 1 base to trimming and J lost 7 bases; unmatched junction nucleotides: 11. CDR1 and CDR2 (germline): MNHNS, SASEGT. The CDR3 sequence is 16 residues long. The DNA for the CDR3 is TGTGCCAGCAGTGAAGTCGGGGGGGCGCGGGGAGGGACCCAGTACTTC. Translation gives CASSEVGGARGGTQYF.

V gene TRBV6-6 combines with J gene TRBJ2-7; 7 nucleotides align to TRBD2. Trimming cost V 6 bases and J 0 bases; bases outside gene matches: 8. Germline V gene data show CDR1 as MNHNY and CDR2 as SVGAGI (reference sequence). The CDR3 has 15 amino acids. CDR3 DNA sequence: TGTGCCAGCAGAGATCTAGCGGTGCTCTCCTACGAGCAGTACTTC. Its translation: CASRDLAVLSYEQYF.

This rearrangement joins TRBV5-4 to TRBJ2-6; maybe TRBD2 (6 bases). Germline-derived CDR1 and CDR2 are SGHNT and YYREEE (reference sequence). The V gene lost 4 bases and the J gene lost 0 bases, with 11 bases spanning the gap. The CDR3 is 16 residues long. CDR3 amino acids: CASSPVGGSGANVLTF. CDR3 DNA sequence: TGTGCCAGCAGCCCGGTCGGGGGCTCTGGGGCCAACGTCCTGACTTTC.

V and J are TRBV21-1 and TRBJ2-7; the table assigns TRBD1, which was not confirmed against the DNA. TRBV21-1 is reported as a pseudogene. The CDR3 length is 12 residues. In DNA, the CDR3 is TGTGCCAGCAGCAGCAGGGGTGGCGAGCAGTACTTC. Protein: CASSSRGGEQYF.

V is TRBV13 and J is TRBJ2-1; D is possibly TRBD1 (5 bases). This CDR3 spans 19 amino acids. Germline V gene data show CDR1 as PRHDT and CDR2 as FYEKMQ (reference sequence). Trimming removed 2 bases from V and 3 bases from J, with 23 bases in between. The CDR3 here is CASSLSVRWGGNFYNEQFF. CDR3 sequence (DNA): TGTGCCAGCAGCTTATCGGTTCGGTGGGGCGGAAACTTCTACAATGAGCAGTTCTTC.

The V and J genes are TRBV9 and TRBJ1-6; the D gene is possibly TRBD1 (5 bases). Trimming removed 0 bases from V and 7 bases from J, with 8 bases in between. Looked up from germline, CDR1 is SGDLS and CDR2 is YYNGEE. The CDR3 sequence is 14 residues long. CDR3 residues: CASSVAGANSPLHF. The CDR3 DNA reads TGTGCCAGCAGCGTAGCTGGGGCGAATTCACCCCTCCACTTT.

The chain uses TRBV10-3 and TRBJ2-2; the D gene is possibly TRBD1 (6 bases). From germline, CDR1 is ENHRY and CDR2 SYGVKD. This CDR3 comprises 13 residues. V was shortened by 6 bases and J by 8 bases, with 13 bases between the two germline ends. CDR3 in DNA: TGTGCCATCAGCGAACAGGGTTTGGGGGAGCTGTTTTTT. Translating it yields CAISEQGLGELFF.

The J gene is TRBJ1-4, the V gene TRBV5-5; D unclear. Trimming took 3 bases from V and 3 from J, leaving 12 bases between them. CDR1 is SGHKS, CDR2 YYEKEE, per germline (reference sequence). This CDR3 has 15 residues. DNA for the CDR3: TGTGCCAGCAGCTCTTTCCCGGGTCCTAATGAAAAACTGTTTTTT. Residues: CASSSFPGPNEKLFF. Combining the CDR3 with reference TRBV5-5 and TRBJ1-4 gives the whole variable domain DAGVTQSPTHLIKTRGQQVTLRCSPISGHKSVSWYQQVLGQGPQFIFQYYEKEERGRGNFPDRFSARQFPNYSSELNVNALLLGDSALYLCASSSFPGPNEKLFFGSGTQLSVL.

This CDR3 reads CASVAGAYNEQFF. Here the CDR3 DNA reads TGTGCCAGTGTGGCGGGAGCCTACAATGAGCAGTTCTTC. The chain links TRBV28 to TRBJ2-1, with 7 bases lining up with TRBD2. Germline loops: CDR1 MDHEN, CDR2 SYDVKM. This CDR3 is built from 13 residues. The V segment lost 9 bases and the J segment 2 bases; nucleotides outside the gene matches: 4.

The rearrangement uses TRBV27 and TRBJ1-2, with 7 bases that match TRBD1. V was pared by 2 bases and J by 6 bases, with 3 bases of the junction left unmatched. Germline lookup yields CDR1 MNHEY and CDR2 SMNVEV (reference sequence). CDR3 length: 13 amino acids. CDR3 region: CASSLTGDHGYTF. In nucleotides, the CDR3 is TGTGCCAGCAGTTTAACAGGGGACCATGGCTACACCTTC.

This clone was recorded only once. This sequence joins TRBV6-5 and TRBJ1-1; D ambiguous. This CDR3 is 11 amino acids long. Germline values: CDR1 MNHEY, CDR2 SVGAGI. V was shortened by 5 bases and J by 8 bases, with 9 bases between the two germline ends. For the CDR3, the DNA is TGTGCCAGCAGTCGAGGAAGAGAAGCTTTCTTT. Its protein is CASSRGREAFF.

The J gene is TRBJ2-3, the V gene TRBV5-1, with 10 bases lining up with TRBD2. V gave up 3 bases and J gave up 0 bases; unmatched junction bases: 7. Germline CDR1 SGHRS, CDR2 YFSETQ. CDR3 length equals 17 residues. In DNA form, the CDR3 reads TGCGCCAGCAGCTCCCGCGGACTAGCGGATAGCACAGATACGCAGTATTTT. Translation gives CASSSRGLADSTDTQYF.

For the CDR3, the DNA is TGTGCCAGCAGCCGGCAAAGACAAGGAAATGAGCAGTTCTTC. As protein: CASSRQRQGNEQFF. The rearrangement joins TRBV27 to TRBJ2-1; D not resolved. The CDR3 length is 14 residues. The V gene's germline CDR1 is MNHEY and CDR2 SMNVEV (reference sequence). V lost 6 bases and J lost 7, with 16 bases in between.

This clone was detected only a few times. The rearrangement uses TRBV2 and TRBJ1-2; D may be TRBD1 (6 bases). V was shortened by 6 bases and J by 6 bases, with 14 bases between the two germline ends. The CDR3 is 13 amino acids. Germline V gene data show CDR1 as SNHLY and CDR2 as FYNNEI. The DNA for the CDR3 is TGTGCCAGCAGCACACAGGGAAGAAATGGCTACACCTTC. Its protein product is CASSTQGRNGYTF.

The chain uses TRBV7-2 and TRBJ2-7, with 9 positions matching TRBD1. Trimming cost V 0 bases and J 6 bases; bases outside gene matches: 6. Germline-derived CDR1 and CDR2 are SGHTA and FQGNSA. There are 15 residues in the CDR3. Written as DNA, the CDR3 is TGTGCCAGCAGCTTAGCGCTACAGGGGGCCGGCGAGCAGTACTTC. Its translation: CASSLALQGAGEQYF.

The V gene is TRBV13, the J gene TRBJ1-2; TRBD1 is a possible D gene (5 bases). The CDR3 runs 12 residues. CDR1 is PRHDT and CDR2 is FYEKMQ in the germline V gene (reference sequence). The V end was cut by 8 bases, the J end by 2 bases, with 9 bases between. The CDR3 nucleotides are TGTGCCAGCGGGCGGACAAACTATGGCTACACCTTC. Its translation: CASGRTNYGYTF.